This entry describes one T cell receptor beta chain. The antigen is not known. The record originates from a study of shared clonotypes between healthy human individuals. Study overall: The donor pool was made up of two women and three men aged 18 to 49.

This CDR3 comprises 14 residues. V was clipped by 5 bases and J by 6 bases, with 14 bases between them. Germline V CDR1 and CDR2: MNHNY, SVGAGI (reference sequence). Splitting of each subset's genomic DNA was done evenly across several immunoSEQ plates. Assay: immunoSEQ multiplex PCR; the TCRdb copy retains only in-frame clones and omits some. The table includes over a million clones, more than 75% detected once. Study conclusions and caveats: The generation probabilities recorded for non-shared clonotypes fell below those of clonotypes shared by all four donors. Tissue TCR repertoires likely differ from these blood-only repertoires.

The sample consisted of memory CD4+ T cells from PBMCs. Documented subset: CD45RA-negative fraction. The receptor was isolated from a man aged 18 to 29 in good health. Some clones in this sample may be carry-over from other donors' samples. V usage is TRBV6-6 and J usage is TRBJ1-5; a possible D gene is TRBD1 (6 bases). The CDR3 sequence is CASSLRDKVQPQHF. CDR3 bases: TGTGCCAGCAGTCTCCGGGACAAAGTTCAGCCCCAGCATTTT.